These 23 T cell receptor beta chains share one sample of origin, sequenced in a study of T and B cells in COVID-19 patients. Multiplex PCR with BIOMED2 TRB-A/B primer pools amplified TRB rearrangements. TCRdb reanalysed the multiplex PCR reads using MiXCR and keeps one entry per CDR3 protein. The sample consists of around 8,000 distinct CDR3 sequences, 26% of them appearing once. Each TRB amplification used about 220-500 ng of genomic DNA from blood. The specimen was blood. These receptors came from a human donor with active COVID-19.

The chain uses TRBV6-1 and TRBJ1-5; 9 nucleotides align to TRBD1. The length of the CDR3 is 16 residues. Trimming took 5 bases from V and 2 from J; bases not matched to a gene: 7. Germline V gene lookup returns CDR1 MNHNS and CDR2 SASEGT. CDR3: CASSLGTGLGNQPQHF. Written as DNA, the CDR3 is TGTGCCAGCAGTCTCGGGACAGGGCTAGGCAATCAGCCCCAGCATTTT.

This clonotype was counted between two and nine times. The rearrangement joins TRBV12-3 or TRBV12-4 to TRBJ2-1, with 12 bases aligning to TRBD2. V was pared by 7 bases and J by 0 bases, with 4 bases of the junction left unmatched. The CDR3 totals 16 residues. CDR3 sequence: CASTKTSGSSYNEQFF. As DNA, the CDR3 is TGTGCCAGCACCAAGACTAGCGGGAGCTCCTACAATGAGCAGTTCTTC.

In its sample, this clonotype ranks as medium-sized. The rearrangement joins TRBV5-5 to TRBJ2-3, with TRBD2 matching over 8 bases. The CDR3 spans 16 residues. Germline values: CDR1 SGHKS, CDR2 YYEKEE (reference sequence). The junction had 8 bases not matched to a gene; V was cut back by 1 base and J by 4 bases. Here the CDR3 reads CASSLSGGGTSDTQYF. Written as DNA, the CDR3 is TGTGCCAGCAGCTTGTCCGGCGGGGGGACCTCAGATACGCAGTATTTT.

This clonotype was counted between two and nine times. The chain carries TRBV10-3 and TRBJ2-7; 7 nucleotides align to TRBD2. Germline V gene sequence: CDR1 ENHRY, CDR2 SYGVKD. This CDR3 contains 12 residues. V trimming: 10 bases; J trimming: 3 bases; junction bases outside the gene matches: 6. CDR3 residues: CATGLGSYEQYF. The CDR3 coding sequence is TGTGCCACCGGACTAGGCAGCTACGAGCAGTACTTC.

The chain joins TRBV5-4 to TRBJ2-6; weak D call: TRBD1 (5 bases). Trimming pared 2 bases from V and 0 bases from J, leaving 6 bases between. Germline loops: CDR1 SGHNT, CDR2 YYREEE (reference sequence). This CDR3 spans 15 amino acids. The CDR3 DNA follows: TGTGCCAGCAGCTTTACAGGCTCTGGGGCCAACGTCCTGACTTTC. Translation gives CASSFTGSGANVLTF.

By sample share, this clonotype is medium-sized. The chain employs TRBV19 and TRBJ2-7, with D hard to call. With 2 bases removed from V and 2 bases from J, the gap between germline ends came to 10 bases. The CDR3 loop spans 14 amino acids. Germline CDR1 is LNHDA and CDR2 is SQIVND (reference sequence). CDR3: CASSITKNAYEQYF. CDR3 in DNA: TGTGCCAGTAGTATAACCAAGAACGCCTACGAGCAGTACTTC. Full variable domain (rest looked up from reference TRBV19 and TRBJ2-7): DGGITQSPKYLFRKEGQNVTLSCEQNLNHDAMYWYRQDPGQGLRLIYYSQIVNDFQKGDIAEGYSVSREKKESFPLTVTSAQKNPTAFYLCASSITKNAYEQYFGPGTRLTVT.

V gene TRBV6-2 or TRBV6-3 combines with J gene TRBJ2-7; 7 bases match TRBD2. The V and J ends lost 0 bases and 0 bases, in that order; junction bases with no gene match: 11. Germline V gene sequence: CDR1 MNHEY, CDR2 SVGEGT. The CDR3 spans 18 residues. CDR3 amino acids: CASSYSPLGGDFSYEQYF. The CDR3 coding sequence is TGTGCCAGCAGTTACTCTCCCCTGGGAGGGGACTTCTCCTACGAGCAGTACTTC.

This clonotype was counted ten times or more. The chain combines TRBV11-1 with TRBJ1-2; the match to TRBD1 covers 7 bases. The CDR3 has 14 residues. V dropped 3 bases and J dropped 8; count of bases not matched to a gene: 9. Germline-derived CDR1 and CDR2 are SGHAT and FQDESV (reference sequence). Here the CDR3 reads CASSLKGGPRGYTF. CDR3 bases: TGTGCCAGCAGCTTGAAAGGGGGCCCTCGGGGCTACACCTTC.

This clonotype was counted many times. The chain carries TRBV6-4 and TRBJ2-3; 7 positions match TRBD2. The CDR3 length is 15 residues. Germline CDR1 and CDR2: MRHNA and SNTAGT. The V segment lost 5 bases and the J segment 5 bases; nucleotides outside the gene matches: 10. CDR3 sequence (DNA): TGTGCCAGCAGTCCCGGGGGGAGAGGTCTAGATACGCAGTATTTT. Translated, it gives CASSPGGRGLDTQYF.

This clonotype is medium-sized. The chain links TRBV13 to TRBJ2-5, with D perhaps being TRBD1 or TRBD2 (5 bases each). The CDR3 loop spans 13 amino acids. Germline V lookup: CDR1 PRHDT, CDR2 FYEKMQ (reference sequence). Trimming cost V 5 bases and J 2 bases, with 9 bases left between them. CDR3 loop: CASSPGRQETQYF. The DNA for the CDR3 is TGTGCCAGCAGCCCGGGACGACAAGAGACCCAGTACTTC.

This sequence joins TRBV7-9 and TRBJ2-3, with no clear D. Deletions cut 3 bases from V and 2 bases from J, with 9 bases between. The CDR3 contains 14 residues. Germline CDR1 SEHNR, CDR2 FQNEAQ (reference sequence). CDR3 region: CASSFDLNTDTQYF. Written as DNA, the CDR3 is TGTGCCAGCAGCTTCGACCTAAACACAGATACGCAGTATTTT.

By share, this clonotype counts as medium-sized (0.01 to 0.1%). The V gene is TRBV15, the J gene TRBJ2-2; D perhaps matches TRBD2 (5 bases). The CDR3 spans 18 residues. Trimming pared 0 bases from V and 1 base from J, leaving 15 bases between. From germline, CDR1 is LNHNV and CDR2 YYDKDF (reference sequence). The DNA for the CDR3 is TGTGCCACCAGCAGAGATCTCTCCGGGGTCGGGAACACCGGGGAGCTGTTTTTT. Its translation is CATSRDLSGVGNTGELFF.

This sequence joins TRBV15 and TRBJ2-3; 16 bases are a match to TRBD2. CDR3 length: 17 amino acids. CDR1 is LNHNV, CDR2 YYDKDF, per germline (reference sequence). Unmatched junction bases numbered 2, after V lost 3 bases and J lost 2 bases. The DNA for the CDR3 is TGTGCCACCAGCAGGGGGACTAGCGGGAGGGCCACAGATACGCAGTATTTT. Its translation: CATSRGTSGRATDTQYF. Based on the CDR3 plus reference TRBV15 and TRBJ2-3, the full variable domain is DAMVIQNPRYQVTQFGKPVTLSCSQTLNHNVMYWYQQKSSQAPKLLFHYYDKDFNNEADTPDNFQSRRPNTSFCFLDIRSPGLGDTAMYLCATSRGTSGRATDTQYFGPGTRLTVL.

The table lists this clonotype with many counts. CDR3 residues: CASGPSGNTIYF. The CDR3 DNA reads as TGTGCCAGCGGTCCCTCTGGAAACACCATATATTTT. This chain links TRBV27 with TRBJ1-3; unclear D gene. The V gene lost 8 bases and the J gene lost 0 bases, with 5 bases spanning the gap. Germline V lookup: CDR1 MNHEY, CDR2 SMNVEV (reference sequence). The CDR3 has 12 residues.

This clonotype showed up just a few times. CDR3 residues: CASSLSEGANTEAFF. The CDR3 bases are TGTGCCAGCAGCCTAAGCGAAGGGGCTAACACTGAAGCTTTCTTT. V and J are TRBV5-4 and TRBJ1-1; D might be TRBD1 (5 bases). Trimming removed 4 bases from V and 2 bases from J, with 15 bases in between. Looked up from germline, CDR1 is SGHNT and CDR2 is YYREEE (reference sequence). The CDR3 covers 15 residues.

The genes are TRBV7-2 and TRBJ1-1; D may be TRBD1 (6 bases). The CDR3 is 13 residues long. Trimming left V 7 bases short and J 3 bases short, with 12 bases between. In germline, CDR1 is SGHTA, CDR2 FQGNSA. CDR3 DNA: TGTGCCAGCATTCAGGGGAGTTACACTGAAGCTTTCTTT. This translates into CASIQGSYTEAFF. The full variable domain, its missing parts supplied by reference TRBV7-2 and TRBJ1-1, is GAGVSQSPSNKVTEKGKDVELRCDPISGHTALYWYRQSLGQGLEFLIYFQGNSAPDKSGLPSDRFSAERTGGSVSTLTIQRTQQEDSAVYLCASIQGSYTEAFFGQGTRLTVV.

The chain is built from TRBV5-1 and TRBJ1-1; D remains unclear. Germline CDR1 and CDR2: SGHRS and YFSETQ. This CDR3 spans 13 amino acids. The V end lost 1 base, the J end lost 3 bases, and 7 bases lay between the germline ends. This chain's CDR3 is CASSLMTDTEAFF. CDR3 in DNA: TGCGCCAGCAGCTTGATGACCGACACTGAAGCTTTCTTT.

The chain recombines TRBV6-1 with TRBJ1-5; maybe TRBD1 (5 bases). The germline V and J ends were trimmed by 8 bases and 6 bases, with 8 bases remaining between them. CDR1 and CDR2 (germline): MNHNS, SASEGT. The CDR3 runs to 11 residues. The CDR3 DNA sequence: TGTGCCAGCGGTACAGGTCAGCCCCAGCATTTT. Translating it yields CASGTGQPQHF.

This clonotype occurred many times. CDR3 in DNA: TGTGCCAGCAGTTTGCTACTAGCAGATACGCAGTATTTT. This codes for CASSLLLADTQYF. This rearrangement joins TRBV12-3 or TRBV12-4 to TRBJ2-3; D is perhaps TRBD2 (5 bases). The CDR3 loop spans 13 amino acids. Trimming took 3 bases from V and 4 from J, leaving 8 bases between them.

The chain employs TRBV27 and TRBJ1-5, with D tentatively TRBD1 (5 bases). V dropped 1 base and J dropped 7 bases, with 17 bases sitting between them. In germline, CDR1 is MNHEY, CDR2 SMNVEV (reference sequence). The CDR3 totals 16 residues. CDR3 amino acids: CASSLYQGGDAQPQHF. CDR3 sequence (DNA): TGTGCCAGCAGTTTATATCAGGGAGGGGACGCCCAGCCCCAGCATTTT.

Judged by abundance, this clonotype is medium-sized. The chain has TRBV29-1 and TRBJ1-4; weak D call: TRBD1 (5 bases). The CDR3 runs 13 residues. Germline V lookup: CDR1 SQVTM, CDR2 ANQGSEA. Trimming took 6 bases from V and 4 from J, leaving 12 bases between them. Here the CDR3 DNA reads TGCAGCGTCCCGGGGCAGGTTAATGAAAAACTGTTTTTT. It specifies CSVPGQVNEKLFF. Supplemented by reference TRBV29-1 and TRBJ1-4, the full variable domain reads SAVISQKPSRDICQRGTSLTIQCQVDSQVTMMFWYRQQPGQSLTLIATANQGSEATYESGFVIDKFPISRPNLTFSTLTVSNMSPEDSSIYLCSVPGQVNEKLFFGSGTQLSVL.

This clonotype has a handful of counts. The chain's CDR3 is CASSWRPGETQYF. CDR3 in DNA: TGCGCCAGCAGCTGGAGACCAGGGGAGACCCAGTACTTC. J is TRBJ2-5 and V is TRBV5-1; the D gene is possibly TRBD1 (5 bases). The CDR3 length is 13 residues. Germline V lookup: CDR1 SGHRS, CDR2 YFSETQ. V lost 3 bases and J lost 5, with 11 bases in between. The full variable domain, its missing parts supplied by reference TRBV5-1 and TRBJ2-5, is KAGVTQTPRYLIKTRGQQVTLSCSPISGHRSVSWYQQTPGQGLQFLFEYFSETQRNKGNFPGRFSGRQFSNSRSEMNVSTLELGDSALYLCASSWRPGETQYFGPGTRLLVL.

CDR3 amino acids: CSARGSSGKRIDEQFF. The CDR3 DNA reads TGCAGTGCTAGAGGGAGCAGCGGGAAACGAATCGATGAGCAGTTCTTC. The V and J genes are TRBV20-1 and TRBJ2-1; 7 nucleotides match TRBD2. The junction had 14 bases not matched to a gene; V was cut back by 1 base and J by 8 bases. The CDR3 extends over 16 amino acids. Germline V gives CDR1 DFQATT, CDR2 SNEGSKA (reference sequence).